The rows below give T cell receptor beta chains drawn from one sample of a study of cytomegalovirus exposure and HLA in healthy donors. Here immunoSEQ multiplex PCR was the method, and the copy in TCRdb shows in-frame clones only, minus some. The data show under 250,000 clones, 70% to 85% seen once. Sequencing input: PBMCs. The receptor set was obtained from a male donor in good health and CMV-seronegative. Both conserved end residues are trimmed from each CDR3.

V gene	J gene	CDR3 length	CDR3 protein
TRBV28	TRBJ2-7	11	ASSSPTGYEQY
TRBV30	TRBJ2-7	10	AWTGSSYEQY
TRBV5-6	TRBJ1-5	14	ASSLTGTGSNQPQH
TRBV10-1	TRBJ2-3	15	ASSQSGVPWSTDTQY
TRBV19	TRBJ2-5	12	ASSIGGQGETQY
TRBV27	TRBJ2-5	11	ASRPTGRETQY
TRBV5-5	TRBJ2-1	14	ASSLASSGRGNEQF
TRBV19	TRBJ2-5	15	ASSPGLAGVMKETQY
TRBV5-1	TRBJ2-1	12	ASSLEAGTVEQF
TRBV27	TRBJ1-5	13	ASSLAAGHNQPQH
TRBV7-3	TRBJ2-3	13	ASSLGTGARDTQY
TRBV2	TRBJ1-4	13	ASSEIPGEYEKLF
TRBV6-6	TRBJ2-5	12	ASIWDRARETQY
TRBV5-8	TRBJ1-2	12	ASSSTWGRDGYT
TRBV5-6	TRBJ2-7	14	ASSLFGVGVSYEQY
TRBV5-1	TRBJ1-3	12	ASSLVGVGNTIY
TRBV7-2	TRBJ2-3	14	ASSPPGTSVTDTQY
TRBV18	TRBJ1-1	12	ASSQQGANTEAF
TRBV27	TRBJ2-1	13	ASSLGSFTYNEKF
TRBV7-9	TRBJ2-3	12	ASSSSSGSDTQY
TRBV4-1	TRBJ2-1	14	ASSQGAGVGGDEQF
TRBV27	TRBJ2-7	13	ASSLSFGGRDEQY
TRBV2	TRBJ2-7	9	ASSAGSEQY
TRBV9	TRBJ2-3	15	ASSLPSSERGTDTQY
TRBV19	TRBJ1-3	12	ASSATTSGNTIY
TRBV2	TRBJ2-3	14	ASSLLRTSGTDTQY
TRBV6-6	TRBJ2-7	12	ASSSQLAGYEQY
TRBV6-5	TRBJ1-1	9	ASSSYAEAF
TRBV5-1	TRBJ2-7	12	ASSGGQGRYEQY
TRBV6-6	TRBJ2-2	12	ASSWSGNTGELF
TRBV5-1	TRBJ2-7	13	ASSLVGQAAYEQY
TRBV2	TRBJ2-1	13	ASSVLAGAYNEQF
TRBV5-4	TRBJ1-4	12	ASSLQGEVEKLF
TRBV28	TRBJ1-5	11	ASYYSGNQPQH
TRBV15	TRBJ1-5	14	ATSRPSGTGTQPQH
TRBV7-6	TRBJ1-5	13	ASSPTGGRDQPQH
TRBV6-1	TRBJ2-7	14	ASSDYSGSPSYEQY
TRBV5-1	TRBJ1-4	12	ASSPGFSNEKLF
TRBV27	TRBJ2-2	12	ATKGQGGPGELF
TRBV27	TRBJ2-2	14	ASRQLAGGYTGELF
TRBV29-1	TRBJ2-3	14	SVDEIGLAGGDTQY
TRBV4-1	TRBJ1-4	12	ASSLTGGSEKLF